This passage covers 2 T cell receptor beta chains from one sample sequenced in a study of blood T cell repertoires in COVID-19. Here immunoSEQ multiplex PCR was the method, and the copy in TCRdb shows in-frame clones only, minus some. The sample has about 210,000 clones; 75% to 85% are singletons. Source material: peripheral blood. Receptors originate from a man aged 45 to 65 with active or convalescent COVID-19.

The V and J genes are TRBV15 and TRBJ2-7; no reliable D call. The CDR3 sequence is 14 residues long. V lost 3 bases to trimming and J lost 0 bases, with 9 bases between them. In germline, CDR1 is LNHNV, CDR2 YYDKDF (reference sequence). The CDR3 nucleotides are TGTGCCACCAGCAGGGCAGGTTTCTCCTACGAGCAGTACTTC. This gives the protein CATSRAGFSYEQYF. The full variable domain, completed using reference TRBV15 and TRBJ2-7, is DAMVIQNPRYQVTQFGKPVTLSCSQTLNHNVMYWYQQKSSQAPKLLFHYYDKDFNNEADTPDNFQSRRPNTSFCFLDIRSPGLGDTAMYLCATSRAGFSYEQYFGPGTRLTVT.

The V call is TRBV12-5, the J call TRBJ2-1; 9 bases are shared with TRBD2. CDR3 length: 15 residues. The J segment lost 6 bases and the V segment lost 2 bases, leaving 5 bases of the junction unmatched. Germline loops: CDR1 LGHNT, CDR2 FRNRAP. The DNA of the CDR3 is TGTGCTAGTGGTTTGTCTAGCGGGGACGTCAATGAGCAGTTCTTC. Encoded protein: CASGLSSGDVNEQFF.